The clone carrying this T cell receptor (beta chain) appeared once. The antigen remains undetermined. This entry is derived from a study of lymphopenia after photon versus proton radiotherapy. Overall study results and limits: Relative stability marked proton patients; photon patients lost diversity and naive cells.

Only in-frame clones appear in the TCRdb table, and some are missing; sequencing was by immunoSEQ multiplex PCR. The table includes around 24,000 clones, more than 70% detected once. Germline V gene lookup returns CDR1 SGHRS and CDR2 YFSETQ. The CDR3 extends over 13 amino acids. V gave up 0 bases and J gave up 6 bases, with 10 bases separating them. The source of this sequence is a man in his thirties or forties with gastric cancer. This specimen was peripheral blood, taken from a patient treated with photon-based radiotherapy. V is TRBV5-1 and J is TRBJ2-7; possible D gene TRBD2, 5 bases. The CDR3, as DNA: TGCGCCAGCAGCTTGGTTAGCGCCCTCGAGCAGTACTTC. Amino acids: CASSLVSALEQYF. The full variable domain, with the rest looked up from reference TRBV5-1 and TRBJ2-7, is KAGVTQTPRYLIKTRGQQVTLSCSPISGHRSVSWYQQTPGQGLQFLFEYFSETQRNKGNFPGRFSGRQFSNSRSEMNVSTLELGDSALYLCASSLVSALEQYFGPGTRLTVT.